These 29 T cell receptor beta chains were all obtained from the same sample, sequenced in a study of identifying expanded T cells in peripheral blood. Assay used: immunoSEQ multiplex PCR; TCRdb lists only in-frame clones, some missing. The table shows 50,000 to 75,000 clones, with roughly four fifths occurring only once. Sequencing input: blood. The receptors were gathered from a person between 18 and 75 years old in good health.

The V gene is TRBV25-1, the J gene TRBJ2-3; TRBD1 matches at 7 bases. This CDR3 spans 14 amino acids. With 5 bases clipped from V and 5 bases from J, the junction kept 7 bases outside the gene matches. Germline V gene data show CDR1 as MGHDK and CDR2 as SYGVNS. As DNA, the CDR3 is TGTGCCAGCAGTCGTCAGGGGGTAAAAGATACGCAGTATTTT. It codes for CASSRQGVKDTQYF.

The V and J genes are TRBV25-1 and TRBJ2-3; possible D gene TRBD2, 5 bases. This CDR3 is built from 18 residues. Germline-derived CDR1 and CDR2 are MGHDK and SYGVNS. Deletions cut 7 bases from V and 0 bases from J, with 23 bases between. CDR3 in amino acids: CASILPLPRADSTDTQYF. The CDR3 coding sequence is TGTGCCAGCATTCTTCCCCTCCCTAGAGCGGATAGCACAGATACGCAGTATTTT.

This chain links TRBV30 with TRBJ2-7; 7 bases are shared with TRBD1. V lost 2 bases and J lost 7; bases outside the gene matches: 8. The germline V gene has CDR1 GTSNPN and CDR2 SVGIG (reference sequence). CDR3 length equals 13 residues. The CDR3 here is CAWSHPAGGEQYF. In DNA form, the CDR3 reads TGTGCCTGGAGTCATCCTGCAGGGGGAGAGCAGTACTTC.

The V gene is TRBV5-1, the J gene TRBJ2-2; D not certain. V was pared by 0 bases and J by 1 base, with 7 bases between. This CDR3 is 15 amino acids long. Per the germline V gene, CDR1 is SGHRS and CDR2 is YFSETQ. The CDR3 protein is CASSLVSQNTGELFF. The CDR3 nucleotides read TGCGCCAGCAGCTTGGTCTCCCAGAACACCGGGGAGCTGTTTTTT.

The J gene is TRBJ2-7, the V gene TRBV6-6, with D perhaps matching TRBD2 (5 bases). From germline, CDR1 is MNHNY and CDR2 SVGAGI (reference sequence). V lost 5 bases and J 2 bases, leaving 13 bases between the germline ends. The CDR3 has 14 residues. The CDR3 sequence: CASSRADGPYEQYF. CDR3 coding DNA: TGTGCCAGCAGTCGAGCGGACGGTCCCTACGAGCAGTACTTC.

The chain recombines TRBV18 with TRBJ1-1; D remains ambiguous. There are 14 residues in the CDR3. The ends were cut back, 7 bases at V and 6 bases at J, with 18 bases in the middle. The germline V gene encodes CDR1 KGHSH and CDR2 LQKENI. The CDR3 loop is CASFRLRIGAEAFF. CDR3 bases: TGTGCCAGCTTCAGGCTGCGGATAGGCGCTGAAGCTTTCTTT.

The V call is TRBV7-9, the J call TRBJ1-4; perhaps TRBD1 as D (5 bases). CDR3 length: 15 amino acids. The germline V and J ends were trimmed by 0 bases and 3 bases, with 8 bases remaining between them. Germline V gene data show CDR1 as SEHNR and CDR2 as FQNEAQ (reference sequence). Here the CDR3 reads CASSLARDANEKLFF. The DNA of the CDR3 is TGTGCCAGCAGCTTAGCCAGGGATGCTAATGAAAAACTGTTTTTT. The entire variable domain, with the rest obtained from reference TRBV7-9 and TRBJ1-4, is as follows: DTGVSQNPRHKITKRGQNVTFRCDPISEHNRLYWYRQTLGQGPEFLTYFQNEAQLEKSRLLSDRFSAERPKGSFSTLEIQRTEQGDSAMYLCASSLARDANEKLFFGSGTQLSVL.

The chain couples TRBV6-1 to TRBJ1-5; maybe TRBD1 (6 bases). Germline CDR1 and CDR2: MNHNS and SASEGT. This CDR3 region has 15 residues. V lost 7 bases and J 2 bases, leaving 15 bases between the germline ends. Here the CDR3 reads CASIQGFGGNQPQHF. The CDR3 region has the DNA TGTGCCAGCATTCAGGGGTTTGGGGGCAATCAGCCCCAGCATTTT.

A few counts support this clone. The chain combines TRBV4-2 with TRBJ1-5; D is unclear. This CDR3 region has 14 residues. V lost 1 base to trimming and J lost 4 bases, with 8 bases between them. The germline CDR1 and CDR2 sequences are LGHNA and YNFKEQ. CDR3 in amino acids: CASSQGAENQPQHF. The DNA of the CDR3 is TGTGCCAGCAGCCAAGGGGCCGAGAATCAGCCCCAGCATTTT.

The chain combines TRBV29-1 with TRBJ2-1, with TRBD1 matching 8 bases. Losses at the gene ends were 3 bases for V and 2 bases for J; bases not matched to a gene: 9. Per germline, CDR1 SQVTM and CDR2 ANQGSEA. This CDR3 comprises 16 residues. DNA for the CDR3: TGCAGCGTTGATGGGGGGACAGGAGTAACCTACAATGAGCAGTTCTTC. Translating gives CSVDGGTGVTYNEQFF.

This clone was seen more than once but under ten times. CDR3 loop: CASRSGTGLRSGNTIYF. CDR3 nucleotides: TGTGCCAGCAGATCGGGGACAGGGCTGAGGAGTGGAAACACCATATATTTT. The gene calls are TRBV28 and TRBJ1-3; 9 nucleotides agree with TRBD1. The CDR3 is made up of 17 amino acids. With V trimmed by 6 bases and J by 3 bases, 12 bases remained unmatched. Germline values: CDR1 MDHEN, CDR2 SYDVKM.

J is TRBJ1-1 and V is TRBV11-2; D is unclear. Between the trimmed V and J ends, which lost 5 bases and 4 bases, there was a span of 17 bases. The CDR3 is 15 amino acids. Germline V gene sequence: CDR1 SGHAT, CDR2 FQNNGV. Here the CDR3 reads CASSPRPAQTTEAFF. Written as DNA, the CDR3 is TGTGCCAGCAGCCCGAGGCCAGCGCAGACCACTGAAGCTTTCTTT.

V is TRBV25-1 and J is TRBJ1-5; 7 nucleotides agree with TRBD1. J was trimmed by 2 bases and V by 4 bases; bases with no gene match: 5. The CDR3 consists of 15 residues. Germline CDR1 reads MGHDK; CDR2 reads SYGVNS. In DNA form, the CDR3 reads TGTGCCAGCAGTGGCTATGGGACAGGCAATCAGCCCCAGCATTTT. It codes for CASSGYGTGNQPQHF.

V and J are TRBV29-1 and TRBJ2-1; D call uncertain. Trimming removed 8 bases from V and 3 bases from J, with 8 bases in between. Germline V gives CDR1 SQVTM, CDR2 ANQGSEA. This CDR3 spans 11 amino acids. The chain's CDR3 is CSFSSYNEQFF. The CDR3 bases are TGCAGCTTCTCAAGCTACAATGAGCAGTTCTTC.

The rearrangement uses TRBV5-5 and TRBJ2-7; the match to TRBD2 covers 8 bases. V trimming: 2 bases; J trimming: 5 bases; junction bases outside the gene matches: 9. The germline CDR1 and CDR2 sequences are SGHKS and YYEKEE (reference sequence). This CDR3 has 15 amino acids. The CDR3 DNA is TGTGCCAGCAGCTTACAATCCGGGACTAGAAACGAGCAGTACTTC. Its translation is CASSLQSGTRNEQYF. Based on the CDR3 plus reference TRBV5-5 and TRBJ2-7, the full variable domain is DAGVTQSPTHLIKTRGQQVTLRCSPISGHKSVSWYQQVLGQGPQFIFQYYEKEERGRGNFPDRFSARQFPNYSSELNVNALLLGDSALYLCASSLQSGTRNEQYFGPGTRLTVT.

The DNA for the CDR3 is TGCGCCAGCAGCTCCGCTAGGGGGCCGAGCTCCTACAATGAGCAGTTCTTC. It is translated as CASSSARGPSSYNEQFF. The chain links TRBV5-1 to TRBJ2-1, with 7 bases aligning to TRBD1. Germline V gene data show CDR1 as SGHRS and CDR2 as YFSETQ. The V segment lost 3 bases and the J segment 0 bases; nucleotides outside the gene matches: 9. The CDR3 contains 17 residues. Filled out from reference TRBV5-1 and TRBJ2-1, the complete variable domain reads KAGVTQTPRYLIKTRGQQVTLSCSPISGHRSVSWYQQTPGQGLQFLFEYFSETQRNKGNFPGRFSGRQFSNSRSEMNVSTLELGDSALYLCASSSARGPSSYNEQFFGPGTRLTVL.

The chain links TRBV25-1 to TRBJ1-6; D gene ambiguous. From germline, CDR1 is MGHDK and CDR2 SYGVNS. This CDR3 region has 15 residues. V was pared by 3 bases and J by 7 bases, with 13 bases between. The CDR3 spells CASSEAEHSNSPLHF. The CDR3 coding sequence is TGTGCCAGCAGTGAGGCCGAGCACTCGAATTCACCCCTCCACTTT.

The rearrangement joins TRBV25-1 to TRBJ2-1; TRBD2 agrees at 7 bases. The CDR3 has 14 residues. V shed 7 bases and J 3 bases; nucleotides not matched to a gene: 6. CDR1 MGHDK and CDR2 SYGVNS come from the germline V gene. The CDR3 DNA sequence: TGTGCCAGCACGCAGGGAGGGCACTACAATGAGCAGTTCTTC. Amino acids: CASTQGGHYNEQFF.

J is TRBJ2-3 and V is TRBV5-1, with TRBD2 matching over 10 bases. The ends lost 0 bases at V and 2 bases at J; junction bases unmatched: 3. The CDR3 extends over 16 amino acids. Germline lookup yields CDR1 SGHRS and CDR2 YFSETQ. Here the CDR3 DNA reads TGCGCCAGCAGCTTGGGAGCGGGGGGGTCCACAGATACGCAGTATTTT. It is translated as CASSLGAGGSTDTQYF. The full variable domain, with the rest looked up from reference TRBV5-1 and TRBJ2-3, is KAGVTQTPRYLIKTRGQQVTLSCSPISGHRSVSWYQQTPGQGLQFLFEYFSETQRNKGNFPGRFSGRQFSNSRSEMNVSTLELGDSALYLCASSLGAGGSTDTQYFGPGTRLTVL.

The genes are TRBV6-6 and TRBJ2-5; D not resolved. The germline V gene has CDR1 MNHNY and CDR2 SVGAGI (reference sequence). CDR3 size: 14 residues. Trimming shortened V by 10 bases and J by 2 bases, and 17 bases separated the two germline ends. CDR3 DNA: TGTGCCACCCAAAGAGTTGTGCAGCAAGAGACCCAGTACTTC. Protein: CATQRVVQQETQYF.

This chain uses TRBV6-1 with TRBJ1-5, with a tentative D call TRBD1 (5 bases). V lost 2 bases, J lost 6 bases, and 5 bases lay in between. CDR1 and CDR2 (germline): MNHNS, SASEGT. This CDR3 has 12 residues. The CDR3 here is CASSERGQPQHF. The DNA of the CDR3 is TGTGCCAGCAGTGAAAGGGGTCAGCCCCAGCATTTT.

CDR3 DNA: TGTGCCAGCAGTTACTCGTGGGAGAACACCGGGGAGCTGTTTTTT. Translating gives CASSYSWENTGELFF. The chain is built from TRBV6-5 and TRBJ2-2; D uncertain. V was shortened by 0 bases and J by 1 base, with 6 bases between the two germline ends. The CDR3 sequence is 15 residues long. Germline CDR1 is MNHEY and CDR2 is SVGAGI.

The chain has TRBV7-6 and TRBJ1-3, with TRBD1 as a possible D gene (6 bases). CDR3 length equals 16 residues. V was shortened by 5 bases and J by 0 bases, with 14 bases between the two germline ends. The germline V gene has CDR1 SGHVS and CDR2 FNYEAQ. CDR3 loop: CASSARGVLSGNTIYF. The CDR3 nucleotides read TGTGCCAGCAGCGCCAGGGGCGTACTCTCTGGAAACACCATATATTTT.

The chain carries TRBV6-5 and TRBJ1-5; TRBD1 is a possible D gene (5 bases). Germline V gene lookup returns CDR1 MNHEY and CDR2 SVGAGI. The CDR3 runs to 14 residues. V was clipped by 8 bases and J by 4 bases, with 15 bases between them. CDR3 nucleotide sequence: TGTGCCAGCGACCCCGGGGGAGGGAATCAGCCCCAGCATTTT. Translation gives CASDPGGGNQPQHF.

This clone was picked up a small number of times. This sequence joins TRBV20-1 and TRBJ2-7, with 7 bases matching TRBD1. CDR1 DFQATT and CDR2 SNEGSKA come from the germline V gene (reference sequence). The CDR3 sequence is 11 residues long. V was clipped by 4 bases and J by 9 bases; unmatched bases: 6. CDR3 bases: TGCAGTGCTATCCAGGGGGTGAGGCAGTACTTC. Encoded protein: CSAIQGVRQYF.

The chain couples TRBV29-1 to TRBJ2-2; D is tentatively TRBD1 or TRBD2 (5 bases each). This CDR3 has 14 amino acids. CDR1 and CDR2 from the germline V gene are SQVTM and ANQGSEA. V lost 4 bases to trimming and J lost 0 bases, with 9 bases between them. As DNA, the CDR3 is TGCAGCGTTGCCGGGGCCGCGAACACCGGGGAGCTGTTTTTT. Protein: CSVAGAANTGELFF.

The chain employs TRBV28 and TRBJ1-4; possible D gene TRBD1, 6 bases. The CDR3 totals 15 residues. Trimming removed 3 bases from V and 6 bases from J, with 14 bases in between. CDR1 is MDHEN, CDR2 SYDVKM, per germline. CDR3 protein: CASSLGGHQDEKLFF. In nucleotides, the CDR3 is TGTGCCAGCAGTTTGGGGGGACACCAAGATGAAAAACTGTTTTTT.

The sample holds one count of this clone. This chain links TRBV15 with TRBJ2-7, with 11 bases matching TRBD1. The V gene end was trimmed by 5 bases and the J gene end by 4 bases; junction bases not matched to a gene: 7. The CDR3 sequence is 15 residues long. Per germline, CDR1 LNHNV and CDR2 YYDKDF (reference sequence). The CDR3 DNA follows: TGTGCCACCAGCCCAGGGACAGGGGGTTTGTACGAGCAGTACGTC. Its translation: CATSPGTGGLYEQYV.

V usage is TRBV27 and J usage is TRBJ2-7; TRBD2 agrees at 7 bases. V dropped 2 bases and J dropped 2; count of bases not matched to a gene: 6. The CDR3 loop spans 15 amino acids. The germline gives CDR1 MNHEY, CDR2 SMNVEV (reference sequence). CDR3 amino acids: CASSLAGAGAYEQYF. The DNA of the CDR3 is TGTGCCAGCAGTTTAGCGGGAGCAGGAGCCTACGAGCAGTACTTC.